These T cell receptor beta chains were read from a single sample in a study of blood T cell repertoires in COVID-19. Measured with immunoSEQ multiplex PCR; TCRdb has only the in-frame clones, and not every one. The table lists 300,000 to 350,000 clones, roughly 87% of them singletons. The material sequenced was peripheral blood. The source of these receptors is a man younger than 30 with active or convalescent COVID-19. CDR3s include the opening cysteine and the closing phenylalanine or tryptophan. Fields, in order: D gene, clone size, J gene, V gene, CDR3 protein, CDR3 DNA. A D gene is named only where the DNA matches it firmly. A row's size may be missing; if present it is once, few, many or a size class.

>TRBD1|.|TRBJ2-7|TRBV7-9
CASSLKTGTYEQYF
TGTGCCAGCAGCTTGAAGACAGGGACCTACGAGCAGTACTTC
>.|.|TRBJ2-1|TRBV20-1
CSASLSGLIDNEQFF
TGCAGTGCTAGTTTGTCAGGGTTAATCGACAATGAGCAGTTCTTC
>TRBD1|.|TRBJ1-4|TRBV6-6
CASGNDRGRVF
TGTGCCAGCGGAAACGACAGGGGGCGTGTTTTT
>.|.|TRBJ2-1|TRBV27
CASSMLDTYEQFF
TGTGCCAGCAGTATGCTAGATACTTATGAGCAGTTCTTC
>TRBD1|.|TRBJ2-7|TRBV15
CATSRALPGQSSYEQYF
TGTGCCACCAGCAGGGCGTTACCGGGACAGAGCTCCTACGAGCAGTACTTC
>.|few|TRBJ2-3|TRBV9
CASSNSGREYTDTQYF
TGTGCCAGCAGTAATAGCGGCAGAGAATACACAGATACGCAGTATTTT
>.|once|TRBJ2-1|TRBV10-2
CASSSHSSASYNEQFF
TGCGCCAGCAGTTCCCACTCTAGCGCATCCTACAATGAGCAGTTCTTC
>TRBD1|.|TRBJ2-7|TRBV5-1
CASAPGQGDYEQYF
TGCGCCAGCGCCCCGGGACAGGGGGACTACGAGCAGTACTTC
>.|few|TRBJ1-2|TRBV6-5
CASSYSTGQGYTF
TGTGCCAGCAGTTACTCTACAGGGCAGGGCTACACCTTC
>.|.|TRBJ2-1|TRBV6-6
CASSPSVDRSYNEQFF
TGTGCCAGCAGTCCTAGCGTAGACCGCTCCTACAATGAGCAGTTCTTC
>.|.|TRBJ2-6|TRBV7-9
CASSFGGGANVLTF
TGTGCCAGCAGCTTCGGGGGTGGGGCCAACGTCCTGACTTTC
>.|.|TRBJ2-7|TRBV18
CASSPDFLEQYF
TGTGCCAGCTCACCAGACTTTCTCGAGCAGTACTTC
>TRBD2|.|TRBJ2-5|TRBV10-1
CASSSGGGSQETQYF
TGCGCCAGCAGTTCCGGCGGGGGGTCCCAAGAGACCCAGTACTTC
>.|.|TRBJ1-1|TRBV22-1
CPGSARHDRVTEAFF
TGTCCTGGGAGCGCACGACACGACAGGGTTACTGAAGCTTTCTTT
>TRBD1|.|TRBJ1-4|TRBV7-9
CASSDRQGWPAEKLFF
TGTGCCAGCAGCGATCGACAGGGTTGGCCGGCCGAAAAACTGTTTTTT
>TRBD1|.|TRBJ1-6|TRBV7-3
CASSATGGSPLHF
TGTGCCAGCAGCGCTACAGGGGGTTCACCCCTCCACTTT
>TRBD1|.|TRBJ2-7|TRBV4-1
CASSQIQGGEQYF
TGCGCCAGCAGCCAAATACAGGGGGGCGAGCAGTACTTC
>TRBD1|.|TRBJ2-5|TRBV7-9
CASSQTGDSQETQYF
TGTGCCAGCAGTCAGACCGGGGACAGCCAGGAGACCCAGTACTTC
>TRBD1|.|TRBJ2-7|TRBV5-8
CASSRYKGATDEQYF
TGTGCCAGCAGCCGGTATAAGGGGGCGACGGACGAGCAGTACTTC
>TRBD2|.|TRBJ2-1|TRBV5-1
CASRTSGSYNEQFF
TGCGCCAGCCGGACTAGCGGGAGTTATAATGAGCAGTTCTTC
>.|.|TRBJ2-5|TRBV23-1
CASSHNRARGDGETQYF
TGCGCCAGCAGTCATAATCGTGCCAGGGGGGATGGGGAGACCCAGTACTTC
>.|.|TRBJ2-3|TRBV20-1
CSASTGLARYF
TGCAGTGCTAGCACTGGCCTAGCGAGGTATTTT
>.|.|TRBJ2-7|TRBV5-1
CASSQGQITYEQYF
TGCGCCAGCAGCCAAGGACAGATTACCTACGAGCAGTACTTC
>TRBD1|.|TRBJ1-5|TRBV28
CASRKGARHQPQHF
TGTGCCAGCAGGAAGGGGGCAAGGCATCAGCCCCAGCATTTT
>.|.|TRBJ2-6|TRBV18
CASATSSGANVLTF
TGTGCCAGCGCAACAAGCTCTGGGGCCAACGTCCTGACTTTC
>TRBD1|.|TRBJ1-5|TRBV4-1
CASSQIGGLGQGVYQPQHF
TGCGCCAGCAGCCAAATAGGGGGTCTGGGACAGGGGGTATATCAGCCCCAGCATTTT
>.|once|TRBJ2-7|TRBV6-5
CASRSSGVTEQYF
TGTGCCAGCAGATCATCCGGGGTGACCGAGCAGTACTTC
>TRBD1|.|TRBJ1-1|TRBV2
CASGMGQGRSEAFF
TGTGCCAGCGGTATGGGACAGGGGAGGTCTGAAGCTTTCTTT
>.|.|TRBJ1-2|TRBV6-5
CASRTDRNYGYTF
TGTGCCAGCAGAACCGACAGGAACTATGGCTACACCTTC